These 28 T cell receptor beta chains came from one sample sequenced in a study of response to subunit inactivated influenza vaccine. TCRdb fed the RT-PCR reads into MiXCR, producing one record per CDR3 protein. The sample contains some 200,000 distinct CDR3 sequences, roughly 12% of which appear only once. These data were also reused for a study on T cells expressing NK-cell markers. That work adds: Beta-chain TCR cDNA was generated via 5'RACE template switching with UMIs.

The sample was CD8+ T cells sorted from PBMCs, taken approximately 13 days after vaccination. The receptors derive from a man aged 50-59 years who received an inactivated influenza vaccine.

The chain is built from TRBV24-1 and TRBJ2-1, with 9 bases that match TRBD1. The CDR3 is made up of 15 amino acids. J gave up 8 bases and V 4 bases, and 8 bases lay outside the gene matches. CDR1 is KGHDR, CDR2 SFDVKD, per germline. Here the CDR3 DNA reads TGTGCCACCAGTGACAGACAGGGGGGAGGTTATGAGCAGTTCTTC. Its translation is CATSDRQGGGYEQFF.

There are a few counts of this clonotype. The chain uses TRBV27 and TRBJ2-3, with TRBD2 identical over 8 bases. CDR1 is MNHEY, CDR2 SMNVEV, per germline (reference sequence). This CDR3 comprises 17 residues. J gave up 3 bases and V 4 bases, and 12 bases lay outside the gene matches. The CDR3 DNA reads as TGTGCCAGCAGTTCACGGACTAGCATTTCCGGGACAGATACGCAGTATTTT. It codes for CASSSRTSISGTDTQYF.

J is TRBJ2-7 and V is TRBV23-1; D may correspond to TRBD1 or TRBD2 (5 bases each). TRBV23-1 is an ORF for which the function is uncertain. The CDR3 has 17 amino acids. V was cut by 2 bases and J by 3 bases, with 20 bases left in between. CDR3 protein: CASSQILGWGPFYEQYF. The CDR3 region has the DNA TGCGCCAGCAGTCAAATTTTGGGTTGGGGACCTTTCTACGAGCAGTACTTC.

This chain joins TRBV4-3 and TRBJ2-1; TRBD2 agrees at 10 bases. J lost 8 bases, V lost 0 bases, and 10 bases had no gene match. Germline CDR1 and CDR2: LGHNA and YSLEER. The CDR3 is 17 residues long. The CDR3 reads CASSQDIASGRVHEQFF. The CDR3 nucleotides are TGCGCCAGCAGCCAAGATATAGCTAGCGGGAGAGTACATGAGCAGTTCTTC.

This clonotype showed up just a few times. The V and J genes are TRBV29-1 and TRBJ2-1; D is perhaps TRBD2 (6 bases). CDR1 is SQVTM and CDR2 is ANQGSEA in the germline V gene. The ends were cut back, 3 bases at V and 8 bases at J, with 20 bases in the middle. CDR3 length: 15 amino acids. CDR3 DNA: TGCAGCGTTGACTCTGCTGGAGGGCGGGGATATGAGCAGTTCTTC. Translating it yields CSVDSAGGRGYEQFF.

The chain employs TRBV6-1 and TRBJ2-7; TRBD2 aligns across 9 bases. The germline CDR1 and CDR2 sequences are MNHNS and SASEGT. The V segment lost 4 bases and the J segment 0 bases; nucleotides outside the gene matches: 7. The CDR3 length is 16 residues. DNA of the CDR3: TGTGCCAGCAGTGTTCGACTAGCGGAGAACTCCTACGAGCAGTACTTC. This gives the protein CASSVRLAENSYEQYF.

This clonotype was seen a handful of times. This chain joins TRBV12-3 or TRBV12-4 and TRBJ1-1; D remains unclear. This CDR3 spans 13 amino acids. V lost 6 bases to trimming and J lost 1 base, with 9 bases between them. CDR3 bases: TGTGCCAGCAGCCCGTTCGGGAACACTGAAGCTTTCTTT. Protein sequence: CASSPFGNTEAFF.

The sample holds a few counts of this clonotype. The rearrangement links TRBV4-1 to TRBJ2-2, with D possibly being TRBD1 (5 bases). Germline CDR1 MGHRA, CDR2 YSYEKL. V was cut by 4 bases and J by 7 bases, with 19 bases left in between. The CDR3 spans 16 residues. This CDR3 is CASSRGLKGRNGELFF. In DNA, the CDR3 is TGCGCCAGCAGCCGAGGTTTGAAGGGGCGCAACGGGGAGCTGTTTTTT.

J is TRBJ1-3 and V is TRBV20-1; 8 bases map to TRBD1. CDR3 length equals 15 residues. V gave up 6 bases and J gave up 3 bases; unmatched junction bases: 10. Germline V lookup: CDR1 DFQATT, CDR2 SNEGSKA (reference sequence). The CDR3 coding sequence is TGCAGTGCCACTCTAGACAGGGGCTTTGGAAACACCATATATTTT. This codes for CSATLDRGFGNTIYF.

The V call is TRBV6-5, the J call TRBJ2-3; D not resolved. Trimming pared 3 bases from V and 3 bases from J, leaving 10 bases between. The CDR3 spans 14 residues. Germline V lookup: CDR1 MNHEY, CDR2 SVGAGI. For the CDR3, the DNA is TGTGCCAGCAGTTATCTTAGGGTTACAGATACGCAGTATTTT. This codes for CASSYLRVTDTQYF.

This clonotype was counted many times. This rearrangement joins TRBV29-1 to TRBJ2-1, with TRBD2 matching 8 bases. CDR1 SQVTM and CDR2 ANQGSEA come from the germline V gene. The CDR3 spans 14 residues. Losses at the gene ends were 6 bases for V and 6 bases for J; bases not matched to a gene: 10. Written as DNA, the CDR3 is TGCAGCGTAATACTAGCGGAGAAAATCAATGAGCAGTTCTTC. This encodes CSVILAEKINEQFF.

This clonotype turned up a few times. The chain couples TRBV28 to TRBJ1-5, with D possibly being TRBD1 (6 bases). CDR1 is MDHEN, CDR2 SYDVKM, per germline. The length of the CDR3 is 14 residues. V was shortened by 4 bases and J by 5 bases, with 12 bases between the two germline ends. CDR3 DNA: TGTGCCAGCAGTTACCCAGGGGCTGATCAGCCCCAGCATTTT. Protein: CASSYPGADQPQHF.

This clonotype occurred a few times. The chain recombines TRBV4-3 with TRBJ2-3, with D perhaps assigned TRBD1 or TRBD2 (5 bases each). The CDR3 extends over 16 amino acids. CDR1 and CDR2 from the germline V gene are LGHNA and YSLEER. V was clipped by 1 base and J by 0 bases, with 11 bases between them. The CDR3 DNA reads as TGCGCCAGCAGCCAAGTTTGGGGACCCAGCACAGATACGCAGTATTTT. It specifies CASSQVWGPSTDTQYF.

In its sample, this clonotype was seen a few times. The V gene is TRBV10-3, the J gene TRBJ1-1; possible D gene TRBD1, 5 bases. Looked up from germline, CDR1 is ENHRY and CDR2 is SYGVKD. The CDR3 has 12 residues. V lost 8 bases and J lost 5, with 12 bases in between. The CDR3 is CAIAWRGTEAFF. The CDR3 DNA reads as TGTGCCATCGCGTGGCGGGGGACTGAAGCTTTCTTT.

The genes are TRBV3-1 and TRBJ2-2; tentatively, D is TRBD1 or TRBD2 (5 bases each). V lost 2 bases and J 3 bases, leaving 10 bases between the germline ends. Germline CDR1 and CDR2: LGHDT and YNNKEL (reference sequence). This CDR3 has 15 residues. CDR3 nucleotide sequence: TGTGCCAGCAGCCAATGGGGACGGGACACCGGGGAGCTGTTTTTT. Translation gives CASSQWGRDTGELFF.

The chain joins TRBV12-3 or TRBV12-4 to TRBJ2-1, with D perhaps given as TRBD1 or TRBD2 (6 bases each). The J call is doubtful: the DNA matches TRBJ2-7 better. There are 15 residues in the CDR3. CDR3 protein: CASSLTGAGVNEQYF. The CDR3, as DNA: TGTGCCAGCAGCCTTACGGGGGCCGGTGTCAATGAGCAGTACTTC.

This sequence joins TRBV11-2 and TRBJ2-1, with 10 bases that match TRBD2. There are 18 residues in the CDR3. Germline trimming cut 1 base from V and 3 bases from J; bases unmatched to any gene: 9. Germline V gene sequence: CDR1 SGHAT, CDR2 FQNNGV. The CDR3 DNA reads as TGTGCCAGCAGCTTAGTATTTGGAGGACTAGCGGACTACAATGAGCAGTTCTTC. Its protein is CASSLVFGGLADYNEQFF.

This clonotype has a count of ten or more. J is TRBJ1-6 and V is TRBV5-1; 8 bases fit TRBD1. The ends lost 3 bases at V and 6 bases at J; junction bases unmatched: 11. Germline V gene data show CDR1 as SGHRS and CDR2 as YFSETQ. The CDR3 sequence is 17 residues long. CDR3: CASSWWTTGGGNSPLHF. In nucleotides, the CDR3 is TGCGCCAGCAGCTGGTGGACCACAGGGGGTGGTAATTCACCCCTCCACTTT.

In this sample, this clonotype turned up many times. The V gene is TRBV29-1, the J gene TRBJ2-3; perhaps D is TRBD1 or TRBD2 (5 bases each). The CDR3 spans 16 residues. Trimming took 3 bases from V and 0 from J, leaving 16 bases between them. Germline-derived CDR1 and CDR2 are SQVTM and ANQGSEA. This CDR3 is CSVETPEWGSTDTQYF. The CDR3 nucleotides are TGCAGCGTTGAGACACCCGAATGGGGGAGCACAGATACGCAGTATTTT.

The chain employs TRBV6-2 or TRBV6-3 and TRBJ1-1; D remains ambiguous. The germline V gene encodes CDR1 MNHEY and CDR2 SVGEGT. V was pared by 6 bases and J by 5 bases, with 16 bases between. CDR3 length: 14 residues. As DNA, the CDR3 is TGTGCCAGCAGCCCCCGTGGAGGGAGGACTGAAGCTTTCTTT. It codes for CASSPRGGRTEAFF.

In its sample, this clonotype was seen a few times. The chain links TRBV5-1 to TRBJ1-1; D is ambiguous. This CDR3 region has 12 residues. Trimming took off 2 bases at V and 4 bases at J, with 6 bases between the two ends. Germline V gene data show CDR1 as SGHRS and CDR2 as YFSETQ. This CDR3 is CASSFVGTEAFF. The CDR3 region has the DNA TGCGCCAGCAGCTTCGTGGGCACTGAAGCTTTCTTT. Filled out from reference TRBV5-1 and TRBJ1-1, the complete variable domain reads KAGVTQTPRYLIKTRGQQVTLSCSPISGHRSVSWYQQTPGQGLQFLFEYFSETQRNKGNFPGRFSGRQFSNSRSEMNVSTLELGDSALYLCASSFVGTEAFFGQGTRLTVV.

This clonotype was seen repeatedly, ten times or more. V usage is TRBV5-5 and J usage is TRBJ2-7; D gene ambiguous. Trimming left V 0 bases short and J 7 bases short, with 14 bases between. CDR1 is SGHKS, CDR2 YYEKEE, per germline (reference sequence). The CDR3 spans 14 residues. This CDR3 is CASSLEEFFGEQYF. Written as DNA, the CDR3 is TGTGCCAGCAGCTTGGAAGAATTTTTTGGGGAGCAGTACTTC.

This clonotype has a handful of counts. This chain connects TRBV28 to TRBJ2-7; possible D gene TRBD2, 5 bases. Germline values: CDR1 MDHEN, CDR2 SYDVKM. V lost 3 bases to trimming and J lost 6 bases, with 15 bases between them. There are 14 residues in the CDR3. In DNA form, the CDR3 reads TGTGCCAGCAGTTTCCCATTACTAGGCGGCGAGCAGTACTTC. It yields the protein CASSFPLLGGEQYF. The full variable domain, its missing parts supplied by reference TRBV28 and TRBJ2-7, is DVKVTQSSRYLVKRTGEKVFLECVQDMDHENMFWYRQDPGLGLRLIYFSYDVKMKEKGDIPEGYSVSREKKERFSLILESASTNQTSMYLCASSFPLLGGEQYFGPGTRLTVT.

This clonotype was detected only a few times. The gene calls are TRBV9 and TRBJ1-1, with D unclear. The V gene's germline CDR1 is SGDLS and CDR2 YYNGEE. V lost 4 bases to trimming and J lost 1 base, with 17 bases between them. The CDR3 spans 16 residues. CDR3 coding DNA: TGTGCCAGCAGCTACTCTCCAGAACGGCCGAACACTGAAGCTTTCTTT. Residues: CASSYSPERPNTEAFF. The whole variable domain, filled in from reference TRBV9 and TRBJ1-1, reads DSGVTQTPKHLITATGQRVTLRCSPRSGDLSVYWYQQSLDQGLQFLIQYYNGEERAKGNILERFSAQQFPDLHSELNLSSLELGDSALYFCASSYSPERPNTEAFFGQGTRLTVV.

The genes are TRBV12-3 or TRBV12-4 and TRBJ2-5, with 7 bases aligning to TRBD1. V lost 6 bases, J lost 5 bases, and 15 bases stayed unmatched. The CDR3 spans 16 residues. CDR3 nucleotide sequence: TGTGCCAGCAGCCTAACTGGCAGGGGGATCGGGGAGACCCAGTACTTC. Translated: CASSLTGRGIGETQYF.

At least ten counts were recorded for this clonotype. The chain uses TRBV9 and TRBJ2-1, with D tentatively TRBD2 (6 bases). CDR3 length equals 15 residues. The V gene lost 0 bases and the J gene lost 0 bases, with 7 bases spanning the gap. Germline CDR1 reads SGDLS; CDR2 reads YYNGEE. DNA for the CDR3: TGTGCCAGCAGCGTAGGACTAGTCTCCTACAATGAGCAGTTCTTC. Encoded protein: CASSVGLVSYNEQFF.

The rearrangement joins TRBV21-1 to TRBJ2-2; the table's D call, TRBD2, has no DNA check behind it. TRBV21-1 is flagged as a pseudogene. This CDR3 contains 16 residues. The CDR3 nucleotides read TGTGCCAGCAGCAAAAGGACGGCCGGGGGCACCGGGGAGCTGTTTTTT. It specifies CASSKRTAGGTGELFF.

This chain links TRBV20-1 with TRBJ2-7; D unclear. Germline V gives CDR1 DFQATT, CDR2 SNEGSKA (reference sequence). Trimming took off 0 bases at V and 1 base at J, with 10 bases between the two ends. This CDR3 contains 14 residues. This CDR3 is CSARDRDTSYEQYF. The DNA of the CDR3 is TGCAGTGCTAGAGATCGAGACACTTCCTACGAGCAGTACTTC.